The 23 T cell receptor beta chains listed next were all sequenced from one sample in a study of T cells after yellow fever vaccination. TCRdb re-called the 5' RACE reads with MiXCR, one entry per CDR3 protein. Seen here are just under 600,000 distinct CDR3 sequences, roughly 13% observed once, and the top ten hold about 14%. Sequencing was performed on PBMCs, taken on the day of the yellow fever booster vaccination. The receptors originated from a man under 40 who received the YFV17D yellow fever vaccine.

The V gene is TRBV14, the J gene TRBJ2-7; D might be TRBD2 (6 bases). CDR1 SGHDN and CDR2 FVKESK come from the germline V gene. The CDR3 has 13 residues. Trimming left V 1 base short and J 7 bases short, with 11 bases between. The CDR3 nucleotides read TGTGCCAGCAGCCAAGTGGCGGGACCGGAGCAGTACTTC. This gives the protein CASSQVAGPEQYF. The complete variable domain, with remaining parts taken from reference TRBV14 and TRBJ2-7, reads EAGVTQFPSHSVIEKGQTVTLRCDPISGHDNLYWYRRVMGKEIKFLLHFVKESKQDESGMPNNRFLAERTGGTYSTLKVQPAELEDSGVYFCASSQVAGPEQYFGPGTRLTVT.

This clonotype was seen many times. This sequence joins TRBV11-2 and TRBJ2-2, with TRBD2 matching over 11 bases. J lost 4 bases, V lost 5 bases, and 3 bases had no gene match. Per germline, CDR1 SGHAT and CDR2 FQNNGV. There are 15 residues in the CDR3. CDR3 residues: CASSPSGRSTGELFF. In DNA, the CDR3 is TGTGCCAGCAGCCCTAGCGGGAGGTCCACCGGGGAGCTGTTTTTT.

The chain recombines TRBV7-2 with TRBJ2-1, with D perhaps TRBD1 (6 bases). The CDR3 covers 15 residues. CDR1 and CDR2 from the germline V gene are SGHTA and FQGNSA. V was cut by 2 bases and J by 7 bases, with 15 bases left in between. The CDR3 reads CASSLQGSDRNEQFF. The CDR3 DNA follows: TGTGCCAGCAGCTTACAGGGGAGCGATCGGAATGAGCAGTTCTTC.

CDR3 DNA sequence: TGTGCCAGCACCGAATCCACCACTAGCGGTTACAATGAGCAGTTCTTC. Amino acids: CASTESTTSGYNEQFF. The chain combines TRBV7-2 with TRBJ2-1; TRBD2 matches at 8 bases. Per the germline V gene, CDR1 is SGHTA and CDR2 is FQGNSA. This CDR3 is 16 amino acids long. Trimming took 7 bases from V and 4 from J; bases not matched to a gene: 12.

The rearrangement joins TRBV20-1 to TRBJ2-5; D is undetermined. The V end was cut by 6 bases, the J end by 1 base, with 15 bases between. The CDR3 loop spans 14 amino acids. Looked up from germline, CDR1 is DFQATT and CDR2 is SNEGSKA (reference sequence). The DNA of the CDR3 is TGCAGTGCCGGAGAGGCCGGCGGCCAAGAGACCCAGTACTTC. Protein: CSAGEAGGQETQYF.

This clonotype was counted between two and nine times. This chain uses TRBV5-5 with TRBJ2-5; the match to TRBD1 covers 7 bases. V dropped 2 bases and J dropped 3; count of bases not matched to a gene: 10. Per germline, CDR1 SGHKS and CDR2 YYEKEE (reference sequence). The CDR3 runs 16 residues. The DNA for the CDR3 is TGTGCCAGCAGCTTATCTATAGGGGGACAGAAAGAGACCCAGTACTTC. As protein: CASSLSIGGQKETQYF.

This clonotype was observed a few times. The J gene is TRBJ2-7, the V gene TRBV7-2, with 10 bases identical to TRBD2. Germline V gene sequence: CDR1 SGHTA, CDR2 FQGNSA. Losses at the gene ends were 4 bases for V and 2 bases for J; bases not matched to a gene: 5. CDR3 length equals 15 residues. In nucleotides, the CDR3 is TGTGCCAGCAGCTCTTCCGGGACTAGCGCCTACGAGCAGTACTTC. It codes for CASSSSGTSAYEQYF.

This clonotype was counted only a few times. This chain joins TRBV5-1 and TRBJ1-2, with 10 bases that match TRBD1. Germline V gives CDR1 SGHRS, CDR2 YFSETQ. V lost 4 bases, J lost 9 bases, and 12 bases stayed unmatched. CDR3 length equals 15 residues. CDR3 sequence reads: CASSGTGVLSSRYTF. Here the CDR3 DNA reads TGCGCCAGCAGCGGGACAGGGGTTCTTAGCAGTCGCTACACCTTC.

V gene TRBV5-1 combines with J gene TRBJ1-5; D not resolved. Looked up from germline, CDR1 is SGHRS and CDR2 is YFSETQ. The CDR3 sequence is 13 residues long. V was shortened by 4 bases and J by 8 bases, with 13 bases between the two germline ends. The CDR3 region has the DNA TGCGCCAGCAGCCCCTACCCAATGGAGCCCCAGCATTTT. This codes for CASSPYPMEPQHF.

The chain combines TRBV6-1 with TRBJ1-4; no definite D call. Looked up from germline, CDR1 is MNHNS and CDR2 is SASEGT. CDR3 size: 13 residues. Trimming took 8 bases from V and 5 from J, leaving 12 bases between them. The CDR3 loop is CASHGSGNEKLFF. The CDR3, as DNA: TGTGCCAGCCACGGATCGGGGAATGAAAAACTGTTTTTT.

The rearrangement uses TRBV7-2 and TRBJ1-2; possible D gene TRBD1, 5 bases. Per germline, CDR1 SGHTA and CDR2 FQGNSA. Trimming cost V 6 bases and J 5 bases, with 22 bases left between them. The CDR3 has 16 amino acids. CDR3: CASSPRDGTRWYGYTF. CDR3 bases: TGTGCCAGCAGTCCCCGGGACGGAACTCGTTGGTATGGCTACACCTTC. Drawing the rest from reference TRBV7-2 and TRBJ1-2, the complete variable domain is GAGVSQSPSNKVTEKGKDVELRCDPISGHTALYWYRQSLGQGLEFLIYFQGNSAPDKSGLPSDRFSAERTGGSVSTLTIQRTQQEDSAVYLCASSPRDGTRWYGYTFGSGTRLTVV.

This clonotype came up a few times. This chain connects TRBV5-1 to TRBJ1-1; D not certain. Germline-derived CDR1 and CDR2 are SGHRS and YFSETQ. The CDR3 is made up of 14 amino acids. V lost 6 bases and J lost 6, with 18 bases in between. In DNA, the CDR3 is TGCGCCAGCACCTTTGGGGAGGGTTACGCTGAAGCTTTCTTT. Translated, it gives CASTFGEGYAEAFF.

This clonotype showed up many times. The CDR3, as DNA: TGCAGTGCTAGAGATTACGAGCAGTACTTC. Its translation: CSARDYEQYF. V and J are TRBV20-1 and TRBJ2-7; D remains unclear. The CDR3 contains 10 residues. Germline CDR1 is DFQATT and CDR2 is SNEGSKA (reference sequence). V gave up 0 bases and J gave up 4 bases, with 1 base separating them.

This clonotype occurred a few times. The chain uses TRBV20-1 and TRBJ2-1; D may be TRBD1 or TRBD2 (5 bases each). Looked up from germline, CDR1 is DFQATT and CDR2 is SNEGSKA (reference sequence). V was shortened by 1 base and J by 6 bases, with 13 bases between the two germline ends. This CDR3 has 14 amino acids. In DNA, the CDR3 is TGCAGTGCTAGAGTCGGGACCAGAATCAATGAGCAGTTCTTC. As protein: CSARVGTRINEQFF.

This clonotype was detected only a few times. CDR3 bases: TGTGCCAGCAGCCCTGGCTTAGCGGGAGTTGTAGAGCAGTACTTC. Translation gives CASSPGLAGVVEQYF. J is TRBJ2-7 and V is TRBV7-9; 9 nucleotides line up with TRBD2. CDR3 length equals 15 residues. Unmatched junction bases numbered 12, after V lost 5 bases and J lost 7 bases. Germline V lookup: CDR1 SEHNR, CDR2 FQNEAQ (reference sequence).

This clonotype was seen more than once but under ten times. The CDR3 is CASSLDGGPGELFF. The CDR3 DNA is TGTGCCAGCAGCTTAGACGGGGGCCCCGGGGAGCTGTTTTTT. The gene calls are TRBV7-2 and TRBJ2-2, with D possibly called TRBD1 or TRBD2 (6 bases each). Germline CDR1 is SGHTA and CDR2 is FQGNSA. CDR3 size: 14 residues. The V and J ends lost 1 base and 6 bases respectively, with 9 bases between them.

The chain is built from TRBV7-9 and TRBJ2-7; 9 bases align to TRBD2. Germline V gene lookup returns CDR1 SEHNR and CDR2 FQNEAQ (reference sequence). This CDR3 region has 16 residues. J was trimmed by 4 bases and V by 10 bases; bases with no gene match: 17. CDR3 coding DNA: TGTGCCACAGATAGGCTAGCGGGGCGTGGGAGATACGAGCAGTACTTC. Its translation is CATDRLAGRGRYEQYF.

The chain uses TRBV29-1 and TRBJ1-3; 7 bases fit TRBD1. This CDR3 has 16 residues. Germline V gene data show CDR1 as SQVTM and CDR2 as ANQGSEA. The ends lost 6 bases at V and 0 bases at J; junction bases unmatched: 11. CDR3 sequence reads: CSVPDQGVNSGNTIYF. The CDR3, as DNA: TGCAGCGTGCCCGACCAGGGGGTGAACTCTGGAAACACCATATATTTT.

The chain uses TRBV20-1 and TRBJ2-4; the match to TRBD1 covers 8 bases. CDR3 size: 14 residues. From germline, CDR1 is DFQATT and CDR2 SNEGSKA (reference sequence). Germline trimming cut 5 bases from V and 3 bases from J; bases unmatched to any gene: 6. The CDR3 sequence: CSAPGQENKNIQYF. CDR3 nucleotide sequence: TGCAGTGCTCCGGGACAGGAGAACAAAAACATTCAGTACTTC.

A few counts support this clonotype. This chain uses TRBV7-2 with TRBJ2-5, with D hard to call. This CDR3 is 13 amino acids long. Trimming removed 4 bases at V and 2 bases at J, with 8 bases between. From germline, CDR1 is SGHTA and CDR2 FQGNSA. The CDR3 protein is CASSSQKQETQYF. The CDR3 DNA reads TGTGCCAGCAGCTCACAAAAGCAAGAGACCCAGTACTTC. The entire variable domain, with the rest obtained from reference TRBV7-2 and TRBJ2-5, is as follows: GAGVSQSPSNKVTEKGKDVELRCDPISGHTALYWYRQSLGQGLEFLIYFQGNSAPDKSGLPSDRFSAERTGGSVSTLTIQRTQQEDSAVYLCASSSQKQETQYFGPGTRLLVL.

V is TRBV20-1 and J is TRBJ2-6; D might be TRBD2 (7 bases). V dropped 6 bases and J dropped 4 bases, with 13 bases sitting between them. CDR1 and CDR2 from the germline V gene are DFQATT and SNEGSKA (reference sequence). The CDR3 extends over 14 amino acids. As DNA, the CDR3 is TGCAGTGCCACAGGGAGGGTGGGGGCCAACGTCCTGACTTTC. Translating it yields CSATGRVGANVLTF.

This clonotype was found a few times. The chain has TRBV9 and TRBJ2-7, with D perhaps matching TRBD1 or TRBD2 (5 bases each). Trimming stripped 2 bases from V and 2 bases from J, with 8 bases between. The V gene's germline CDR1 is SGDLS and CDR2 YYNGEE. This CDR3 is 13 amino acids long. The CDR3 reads CASSVGPTYEQYF. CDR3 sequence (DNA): TGTGCCAGCAGCGTGGGACCTACCTACGAGCAGTACTTC.

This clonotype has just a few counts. Here the CDR3 DNA reads TGCAGTGCTAGGGGGGACTTGGGCTTTGAGTACTTC. Translating it yields CSARGDLGFEYF. The chain couples TRBV20-1 to TRBJ2-7, with D possibly matching TRBD2 (6 bases). Germline CDR1 DFQATT, CDR2 SNEGSKA (reference sequence). With 3 bases removed from V and 11 bases from J, the gap between germline ends came to 17 bases. The CDR3 is 12 residues long.